The rows below give T cell receptor beta chains drawn from one sample of a study of regulatory T cells in long-lasting Graves disease. TCRdb re-called the multiplex PCR reads with MiXCR, one entry per CDR3 protein. The data contain 400,000 to 500,000 distinct CDR3 sequences, 15% of them singletons. These data were likewise used in another study, on T cells in Graves' hyperthyroidism and ophthalmopathy.

The source was peripheral blood mononuclear cells (PBMCs), collected at new diagnosis, from a patient treated with antithyroid drugs. The receptors here all came from a woman between 40 and 55 years old with Graves disease. CDR3s include the opening cysteine and the closing phenylalanine or tryptophan. D genes are given only for firm matches. A row's size may be missing; if present it is once, few, many or a size class.

d_call: NA; j_call: TRBJ2-3; v_call: TRBV25-1; clone_size: NA; cdr3_nt: TGTGCCAGCAGTGATGGGGTGACAGGGGCACTGCGGGAGAAGAAGTGGAGTAGCACAGATACGCAGTATTTT; cdr3_aa: CASSDGVTGALREKKWSSTDTQYF
d_call: NA; j_call: TRBJ2-7; v_call: TRBV3-1; clone_size: many; cdr3_nt: TGTGCCAGCAGCCAAGATTTTAGCTCCTACGAGCAGTACTTC; cdr3_aa: CASSQDFSSYEQYF
d_call: NA; j_call: TRBJ1-5; v_call: TRBV6-5; clone_size: many; cdr3_nt: TGTGCCAGCAGTTACTTATCCCTGCCAGATCAGCCCCAGCATTTT; cdr3_aa: CASSYLSLPDQPQHF
d_call: TRBD2; j_call: TRBJ2-5; v_call: TRBV12-3/TRBV12-4; clone_size: few; cdr3_nt: TGTGCCAGCAGTTTAACCACCCCGGGAGGGAAAGAGACCCAGTACTTC; cdr3_aa: CASSLTTPGGKETQYF
d_call: NA; j_call: TRBJ2-3; v_call: TRBV7-3; clone_size: many; cdr3_nt: TGTGCCAGCAGCCTTTCGGGGGACACAGGAGATACGCAGTATTTT; cdr3_aa: CASSLSGDTGDTQYF
d_call: TRBD2; j_call: TRBJ2-2; v_call: TRBV11-1; clone_size: many; cdr3_nt: TGTGCCAGCAGCCAGGCAGCCCTAGGACTAGGCCCACCCGGGGAGCTGTTTTTT; cdr3_aa: CASSQAALGLGPPGELFF
d_call: TRBD2; j_call: TRBJ2-7; v_call: TRBV20-1; clone_size: NA; cdr3_nt: TGCAGTGCTGAGCCCACCGGGACTAGGCAGCGGGAGCAGTACTTC; cdr3_aa: CSAEPTGTRQREQYF
d_call: NA; j_call: TRBJ2-7; v_call: TRBV30; clone_size: many; cdr3_nt: TGTGCCTGGAGTCAGGGACCCTACTACGAGCAGTACTTC; cdr3_aa: CAWSQGPYYEQYF
d_call: NA; j_call: TRBJ2-5; v_call: TRBV3-1; clone_size: many; cdr3_nt: TGTGCCAGCAGAGGAGAGGTACAAGAGACCCAGTACTTC; cdr3_aa: CASRGEVQETQYF
d_call: TRBD1; j_call: TRBJ2-3; v_call: TRBV20-1; clone_size: many; cdr3_nt: TGCAGTGCTGGCGAGGTCAGGGGGACAGATACGCAGTATTTT; cdr3_aa: CSAGEVRGTDTQYF
d_call: TRBD1; j_call: TRBJ2-1; v_call: TRBV12-3/TRBV12-4; clone_size: NA; cdr3_nt: TGTGCCAGCAGTCCCGGACAGGGGGCATCGGATGAGCAGTTCTTC; cdr3_aa: CASSPGQGASDEQFF
d_call: NA; j_call: TRBJ2-3; v_call: TRBV11-3; clone_size: NA; cdr3_nt: TGTGCCAGCAGCTTTCCTTCGCTAGTCTCAGATACGCAGTATTTT; cdr3_aa: CASSFPSLVSDTQYF
d_call: NA; j_call: TRBJ2-5; v_call: TRBV7-2; clone_size: many; cdr3_nt: TGTGCCAGCAGCTCTACTCCCGGGACTGCGGCGGAGACCCAGTACTTC; cdr3_aa: CASSSTPGTAAETQYF